This record concerns one T cell receptor beta chain sequence. Its antigen remains unidentified. This could be a read error, since a much larger clone is one nucleotide away. The sample is drawn from a study of T cells in Graves' hyperthyroidism and ophthalmopathy. Overall study findings and caveats: Ophthalmopathy was model-predicted a median roughly six months pre-onset.

An absence of ophthalmopathy progression within 18 months meant stable Graves' hyperthyroidism. Newly diagnosed hyperthyroidism patients aged 18 to 65 years had disease lasting under 2 months. The germline V gene has CDR1 GTSNPN and CDR2 SVGIG (reference sequence). The CDR3 is made up of 13 amino acids. V lost 4 bases, J lost 2 bases, and 10 bases lay in between. What was amplified from RNA transcripts were TCR beta CDR3 regions. RT-PCR in the first round (using the HTBI primer set) targeted the TCR CDR3. TCRdb re-analysed the multiplex PCR reads in MiXCR, keeping a single row per CDR3 protein. This sample has more than 650,000 distinct CDR3 sequences, with around 15% found just once.

Sample: blood. The source of this sequence is a woman between 18 and 29 years old with Graves' hyperthyroidism. The chain is built from TRBV30 and TRBJ2-3, with a tentative D call TRBD1 (5 bases). The CDR3 spells CAWKQAITDTQYF. CDR3 DNA sequence: TGTGCCTGGAAACAGGCAATCACAGATACGCAGTATTTT.